This is a list of T cell receptor beta chains from one sample in a study of neurological immune-mediated disorders. Via MiXCR, TCRdb re-called the 5' RACE reads, giving one row per CDR3 protein. The table records around 130,000 distinct CDR3 sequences, roughly 3.4% of them present only once. Sequenced material: PBMCs. These TCRs come from a woman in her twenties or thirties with multiple sclerosis. Each CDR3 is given with its conserved first and last residue. A D gene is named only where the DNA matches it firmly. Clone size is stated in some rows and not others, as once, few, many or a class when expanded.

j_call v_call d_call clone_size cdr3_aa cdr3_nt
TRBJ2-4 TRBV7-8 - many CASSFQNIQYF TGTGCCAGCAGCTTTCAAAACATTCAGTACTTC
TRBJ1-1 TRBV12-3/TRBV12-4 - many CASSLAWDTLNTEAFF TGTGCCAGCAGTTTAGCGTGGGACACATTGAACACTGAAGCTTTCTTT
TRBJ1-1 TRBV18 - few CASSSPWATEAFF TGTGCCAGCTCATCGCCTTGGGCGACTGAAGCTTTCTTT
TRBJ2-7 TRBV7-2 - many CASSFFRGSTYEQYF TGTGCCAGCAGCTTCTTCAGGGGATCTACCTACGAGCAGTACTTC
TRBJ1-1 TRBV11-1 TRBD1 many CASSKGQGITEAFF TGTGCCAGCAGCAAAGGACAGGGGATCACTGAAGCTTTCTTT
TRBJ2-6 TRBV19 - few CASSIWWGQDSGANVLTF TGTGCCAGTAGTATCTGGTGGGGGCAGGACTCTGGGGCCAACGTCCTGACTTTC
TRBJ2-1 TRBV18 - - CASSPGVANNEQFF TGTGCCAGCTCACCCGGGGTAGCGAACAATGAGCAGTTCTTC
TRBJ2-7 TRBV5-6 - many CASSNRERWWETYEQYF TGTGCCAGCAGCAATCGGGAAAGGTGGTGGGAAACCTACGAGCAGTACTTC
TRBJ1-1 TRBV2 - few CASRRAQVNTEAFF TGTGCCAGCAGGAGAGCCCAGGTAAACACTGAAGCTTTCTTT
TRBJ2-7 TRBV7-2 - many CASSPVGLLEQYF TGTGCCAGCAGCCCCGTGGGTTTGCTGGAGCAGTACTTC
TRBJ2-1 TRBV5-5 TRBD2 many CASSPGLAAYNEQFF TGTGCCAGCAGCCCGGGACTAGCGGCCTACAATGAGCAGTTCTTC
TRBJ2-7 TRBV4-1 - many CASSQVRGGEQYF TGCGCCAGCAGCCAAGTCAGGGGAGGGGAGCAGTACTTC
TRBJ1-3 TRBV7-6 - many CASSLFSLGELSSGNTIYF TGTGCCAGCAGCTTATTTTCCTTAGGGGAGCTTTCCTCTGGAAACACCATATATTTT
TRBJ2-1 TRBV20-1 - few CSASGLANSYNEQFF TGCAGTGCCTCCGGCCTAGCGAACTCCTACAATGAGCAGTTCTTC
TRBJ2-4 TRBV9 - many CASNRETGLVQYF TGTGCCAGCAATCGTGAGACAGGCCTAGTTCAGTACTTC
TRBJ1-2 TRBV5-5 - many CASSPTGAGGYTF TGTGCCAGCAGCCCCACGGGGGCGGGTGGCTACACCTTC
TRBJ1-5 TRBV6-5 - - CASSRRGNQPQHF TGTGCCAGCAGCCGGAGGGGCAATCAGCCCCAGCATTTT
TRBJ2-7 TRBV10-3 TRBD1 many CAIGQGASYEQYF TGTGCCATCGGACAGGGGGCCTCCTACGAGCAGTACTTC
TRBJ1-2 TRBV4-1 TRBD1 many CASSQEPQGADGYTF TGCGCCAGCAGCCAAGAACCGCAGGGGGCGGATGGCTACACCTTC
TRBJ2-2 TRBV6-2/TRBV6-3 - many CASSSRDATGELFF TGTGCCAGCAGTTCACGGGACGCCACCGGGGAGCTGTTTTTT
TRBJ1-1 TRBV12-3/TRBV12-4 - many CASSLTSENTEAFF TGTGCCAGCAGTTTAACATCAGAGAACACTGAAGCTTTCTTT
TRBJ2-7 TRBV6-5 - many CASSYRGVYEQYF TGTGCCAGCAGTTACAGGGGGGTTTACGAGCAGTACTTC
TRBJ2-5 TRBV12-3/TRBV12-4 - many CASSLLTAGETQYF TGTGCCAGCAGTTTGTTAACGGCTGGAGAGACCCAGTACTTC
TRBJ1-6 TRBV5-6 - many CARGHRHNSPLHF TGTGCCCGGGGACATAGACATAATTCACCCCTCCACTTT
TRBJ2-1 TRBV20-1 TRBD1 many CSATGQKINEQFF TGCAGTGCTACGGGACAGAAAATCAATGAGCAGTTCTTC
TRBJ2-1 TRBV5-1 - many CASRPAPSSYNEQFF TGCGCCAGCAGACCCGCGCCGAGCTCCTACAATGAGCAGTTCTTC
TRBJ1-1 TRBV5-1 - many CASSFDQGTEAFF TGCGCCAGCAGCTTCGACCAAGGCACTGAAGCTTTCTTT
TRBJ1-6 TRBV20-1 - many CSAMEAGGRGSPLHF TGCAGTGCTATGGAGGCGGGGGGTCGCGGTTCACCCCTCCACTTT
TRBJ2-7 TRBV29-1 TRBD2 many CSGTSGSSYEQYF TGCAGCGGTACTAGCGGGAGTTCCTACGAGCAGTACTTC
TRBJ2-3 TRBV10-3 - many CAIRNNNTDTQYF TGTGCCATCAGGAATAACAACACAGATACGCAGTATTTT
TRBJ1-5 TRBV6-2/TRBV6-3 TRBD1 many CASSYRGLGQPQHF TGTGCCAGCAGCTACAGGGGTTTGGGGCAGCCCCAGCATTTT
TRBJ1-2 TRBV5-1 - many CASSTAEGNGYTF TGCGCCAGCAGTACCGCAGAGGGTAATGGCTACACCTTC
TRBJ2-7 TRBV6-2/TRBV6-3 TRBD2 - CASRASGVVYEQYF TGTGCCAGCAGAGCAAGCGGGGTCGTCTACGAGCAGTACTTC
TRBJ2-3 TRBV5-1 TRBD2 many CASSLDPFSGVSDTQYF TGCGCCAGCAGCTTGGACCCCTTCAGCGGGGTTTCGGATACGCAGTATTTT
TRBJ2-1 TRBV20-1 TRBD2 many CSAREWTSGDTNEQFF TGCAGTGCTAGGGAGTGGACTAGCGGGGACACGAATGAGCAGTTCTTC
TRBJ2-1 TRBV24-1 - many CATSDLDNEQFF TGTGCCACCAGTGATTTGGATAATGAGCAGTTCTTC
TRBJ2-2 TRBV12-3/TRBV12-4 - many CASSRGQSLTGELFF TGTGCCAGCAGCCGAGGACAATCGTTAACCGGGGAGCTGTTTTTT
TRBJ1-4 TRBV12-3/TRBV12-4 - many CASGPRAGVANEKLFF TGTGCCAGCGGACCCCGTGCGGGTGTTGCTAATGAAAAACTGTTTTTT
TRBJ1-3 TRBV20-1 - - CSAPAGNTIYF TGCAGTGCCCCGGCTGGAAACACCATATATTTT
TRBJ1-1 TRBV15 - many CATSPRPNTEAFF TGTGCCACCAGCCCCCGCCCGAACACTGAAGCTTTCTTT
TRBJ2-7 TRBV6-2/TRBV6-3 - many CASSNYPYEQYF TGTGCCAGCAGTAATTACCCCTACGAGCAGTACTTC
TRBJ1-2 TRBV3-1 TRBD1 many CASSQEGHRGSGYTF TGTGCCAGCAGCCAAGAAGGGCACAGGGGGTCTGGCTACACCTTC
TRBJ2-1 TRBV29-1 - many CSVEDRVENEQFF TGCAGCGTTGAAGATCGTGTGGAAAATGAGCAGTTCTTC
TRBJ2-7 TRBV4-3 - many CASSQETPALTYEQYF TGCGCCAGCAGCCAAGAGACTCCGGCGCTTACCTACGAGCAGTACTTC
TRBJ1-1 TRBV12-3/TRBV12-4 - many CASSAFLGNEAFF TGTGCCAGCAGCGCCTTCCTAGGGAATGAAGCTTTCTTT
TRBJ2-7 TRBV20-1 - many CSAETGFSYEQYF TGCAGTGCTGAGACCGGCTTCTCCTACGAGCAGTACTTC
TRBJ1-5 TRBV12-5 TRBD1 many CASGGQGQDNQPQHF TGTGCTAGTGGTGGACAGGGACAGGACAATCAGCCCCAGCATTTT
TRBJ2-7 TRBV11-2 - many CASSPPFQDEQYF TGTGCCAGCAGCCCACCGTTTCAAGACGAGCAGTACTTC
TRBJ2-2 TRBV10-3 - many CAISDSNTGELFF TGTGCCATCAGTGATTCCAACACCGGGGAGCTGTTTTTT
TRBJ1-1 TRBV7-9 TRBD1 many CASSFPTGVETEAFF TGTGCCAGCAGCTTCCCCACAGGGGTGGAAACTGAAGCTTTCTTT
TRBJ2-7 TRBV7-9 TRBD1 many CASSLVGTGVPYEQYF TGTGCCAGCAGCTTAGTAGGGACAGGGGTCCCCTACGAGCAGTACTTC
TRBJ1-5 TRBV7-2 - many CASSLDNGGNQPQHF TGTGCCAGCAGCTTAGATAATGGGGGCAATCAGCCCCAGCATTTT
TRBJ1-1 TRBV28 - many CASSTPTGLGNTEAFF TGTGCCAGCAGCACACCAACAGGGCTAGGGAACACTGAAGCTTTCTTT